The T cell receptor beta chain under discussion was sequenced for a study of T-cell reconstitution after alpha-beta-depleted transplantation in children. During its preparation, the TCRbeta library received unique molecular identifiers. TCRdb redid the calling of the PCR reads with MiXCR, one entry per CDR3 protein. The sample lists more than 450,000 distinct CDR3 sequences; around 16% were seen once. Germline V gene lookup returns CDR1 PRHDT and CDR2 FYEKMQ (reference sequence). This CDR3 region has 14 residues. The germline V and J ends were trimmed by 5 bases and 9 bases, with 18 bases remaining between them. There are a few counts of this clonotype.

The chain employs TRBV13 and TRBJ2-3, with D tentatively TRBD2 (6 bases). The sequenced sample was PBMCs from the stem cell graft donor, obtained from the stem cell graft. This clonotype was sampled from a human donor who donated a stem cell graft to a child with acute lymphoblastic leukemia. CDR3 coding DNA: TGTGCCAGCAGCACCCCCCTCCTGGCGGGAACGCAGTATTTT. As protein: CASSTPLLAGTQYF.